Sample share makes the clone carrying this T cell receptor beta chain medium-sized. Its antigen is unknown. Treatment was busulfan-fludarabine conditioning, a marrow graft, and cyclophosphamide on days +3 and +4. Germline V gives CDR1 SEHNR, CDR2 FQNEAQ (reference sequence). This CDR3 spans 12 amino acids. V was clipped by 5 bases and J by 6 bases, with 10 bases between them. Data came from immunoSEQ multiplex PCR; TCRdb stores just in-frame clones and leaves some out. Singletons are absent from the sample, which has 1,400 or so clones. This record comes from a study of T cells after posttransplantation cyclophosphamide. Study observations and caveats: Skin or GI-infiltrating T cells shared few TRB sequences with blood. Recipient CMV seropositivity and CMV reactivation strongly tracked TRB clonality. Later blood repertoires were often dominated by clones from the donor CD8+ memory compartment.

The TCR was taken from a male patient between 25 and 40 years old who received an allogeneic stem cell transplant from a related donor, was CMV-positive, and had acute GVHD only. The graft donor may account for some of the T cells. This chain joins TRBV7-9 and TRBJ1-2; D not certain. Specimen: PBMCs, collected after an allogeneic stem cell transplant with post-transplant cyclophosphamide. The CDR3 DNA sequence: TGTGCCAGCAGCGCCCCACTCCATGGCTACACCTTC. Its translation is CASSAPLHGYTF.